This T cell receptor beta chain was profiled in a study of blood T cell repertoires in COVID-19. Study at large: Specimens from acute and convalescent COVID-19 originated in the United States, Italy and Spain. The analysed material was cDNA or gDNA that came from T cells, B-cell-depleted T cells, or PBMCs.

The J segment lost 5 bases and the V segment lost 7 bases, leaving 4 bases of the junction unmatched. This CDR3 comprises 12 residues. Per the germline V gene, CDR1 is SQVTM and CDR2 is ANQGSEA. Under the authors' procedure: The authors estimated nucleated cell counts from reference gene primer amplification. Repertoires were generated with immunoSEQ multiplex PCR, while TCRdb's copy carries only in-frame clones and drops some. The V and J calls and clone size come from that table; D and trimming were worked out from the DNA. The sample has around 150,000 clones, roughly 87% seen once. The TCR was taken from a woman aged 60-75 years who had recovered from COVID-19. V and J are TRBV29-1 and TRBJ2-7, with 11 bases matching TRBD1. Sequencing was performed on peripheral blood. The CDR3 region is CSGGQGAHEQYF. In DNA, the CDR3 is TGCAGCGGAGGACAGGGGGCTCACGAGCAGTACTTC.